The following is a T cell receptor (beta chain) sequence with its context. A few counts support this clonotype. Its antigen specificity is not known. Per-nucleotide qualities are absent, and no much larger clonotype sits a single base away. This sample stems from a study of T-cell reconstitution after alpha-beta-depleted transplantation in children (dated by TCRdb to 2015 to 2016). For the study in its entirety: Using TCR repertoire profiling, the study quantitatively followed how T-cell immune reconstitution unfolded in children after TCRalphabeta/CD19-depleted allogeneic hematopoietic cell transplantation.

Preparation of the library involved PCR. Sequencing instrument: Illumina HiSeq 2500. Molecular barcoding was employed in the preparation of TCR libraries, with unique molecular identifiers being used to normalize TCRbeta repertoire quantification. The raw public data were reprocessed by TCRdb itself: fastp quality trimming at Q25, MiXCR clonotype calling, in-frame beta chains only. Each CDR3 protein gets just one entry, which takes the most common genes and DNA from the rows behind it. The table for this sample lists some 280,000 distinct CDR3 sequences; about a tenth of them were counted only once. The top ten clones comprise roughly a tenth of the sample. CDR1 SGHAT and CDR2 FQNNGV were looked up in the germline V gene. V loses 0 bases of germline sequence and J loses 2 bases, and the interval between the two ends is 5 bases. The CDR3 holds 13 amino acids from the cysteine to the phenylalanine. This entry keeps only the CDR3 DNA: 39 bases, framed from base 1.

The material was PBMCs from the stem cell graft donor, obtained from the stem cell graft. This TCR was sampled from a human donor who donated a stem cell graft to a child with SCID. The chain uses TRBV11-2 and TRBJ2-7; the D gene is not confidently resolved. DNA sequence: TGTGCCAGCAGCTTAGATACTACCTACGAGCAGTACTTC. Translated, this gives CASSLDTTYEQYF.